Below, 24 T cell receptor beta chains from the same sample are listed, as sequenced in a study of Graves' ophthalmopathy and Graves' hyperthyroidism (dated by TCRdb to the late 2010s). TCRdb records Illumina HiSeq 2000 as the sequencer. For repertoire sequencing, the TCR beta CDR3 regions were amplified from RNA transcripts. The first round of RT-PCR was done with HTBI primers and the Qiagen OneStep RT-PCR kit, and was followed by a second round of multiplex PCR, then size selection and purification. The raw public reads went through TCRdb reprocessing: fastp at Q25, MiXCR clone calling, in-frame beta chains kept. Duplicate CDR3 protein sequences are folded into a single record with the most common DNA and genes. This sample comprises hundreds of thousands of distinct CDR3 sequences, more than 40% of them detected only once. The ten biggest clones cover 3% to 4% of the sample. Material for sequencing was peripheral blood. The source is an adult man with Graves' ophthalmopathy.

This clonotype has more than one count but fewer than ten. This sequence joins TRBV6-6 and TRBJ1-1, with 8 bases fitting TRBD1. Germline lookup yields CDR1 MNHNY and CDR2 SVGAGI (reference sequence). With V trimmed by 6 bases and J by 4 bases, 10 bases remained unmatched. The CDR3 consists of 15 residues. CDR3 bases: TGTGCCAGCAGCTATATTAGGACAGGGACCACTGAAGCTTTCTTT. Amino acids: CASSYIRTGTTEAFF.

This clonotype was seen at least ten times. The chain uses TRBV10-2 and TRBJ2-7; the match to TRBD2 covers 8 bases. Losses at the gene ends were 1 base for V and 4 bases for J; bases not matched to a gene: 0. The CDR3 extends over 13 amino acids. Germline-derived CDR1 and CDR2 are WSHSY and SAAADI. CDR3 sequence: CASSELAGYEQYF. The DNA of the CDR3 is TGCGCCAGCAGTGAGTTAGCGGGGTACGAGCAGTACTTC.

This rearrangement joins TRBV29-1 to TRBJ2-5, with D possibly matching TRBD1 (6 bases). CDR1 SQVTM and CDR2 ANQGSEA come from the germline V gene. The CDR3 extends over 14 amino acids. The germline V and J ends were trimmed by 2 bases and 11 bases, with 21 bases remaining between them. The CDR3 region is CSVELARGTGEQYF. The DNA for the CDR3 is TGCAGCGTTGAACTCGCTAGGGGGACCGGGGAGCAGTACTTC. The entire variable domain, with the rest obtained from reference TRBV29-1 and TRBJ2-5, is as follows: SAVISQKPSRDICQRGTSLTIQCQVDSQVTMMFWYRQQPGQSLTLIATANQGSEATYESGFVIDKFPISRPNLTFSTLTVSNMSPEDSSIYLCSVELARGTGEQYFGPGTRLLVL.

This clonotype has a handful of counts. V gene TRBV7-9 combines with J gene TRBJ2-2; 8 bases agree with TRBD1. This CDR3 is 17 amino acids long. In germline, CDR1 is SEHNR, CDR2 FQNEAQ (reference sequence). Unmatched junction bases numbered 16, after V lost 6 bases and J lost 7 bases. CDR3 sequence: CASRTSDRALFRGELFF. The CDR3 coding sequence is TGTGCCAGCAGAACCTCGGACAGGGCGCTTTTTCGCGGGGAGCTGTTTTTT.

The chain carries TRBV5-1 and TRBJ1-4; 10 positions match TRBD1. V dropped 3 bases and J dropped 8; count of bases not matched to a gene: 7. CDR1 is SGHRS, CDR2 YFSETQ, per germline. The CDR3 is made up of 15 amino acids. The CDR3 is CASSWWTGGWEKLFF. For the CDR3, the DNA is TGCGCCAGCAGCTGGTGGACAGGGGGTTGGGAAAAACTGTTTTTT.

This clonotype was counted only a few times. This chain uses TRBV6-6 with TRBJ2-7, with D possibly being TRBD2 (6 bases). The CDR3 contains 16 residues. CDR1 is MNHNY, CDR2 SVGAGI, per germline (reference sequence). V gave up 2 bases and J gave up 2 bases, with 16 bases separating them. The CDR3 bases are TGTGCCAGCAGTTACCCGGGGGTGGGAACGACCTACGAGCAGTACTTC. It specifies CASSYPGVGTTYEQYF.

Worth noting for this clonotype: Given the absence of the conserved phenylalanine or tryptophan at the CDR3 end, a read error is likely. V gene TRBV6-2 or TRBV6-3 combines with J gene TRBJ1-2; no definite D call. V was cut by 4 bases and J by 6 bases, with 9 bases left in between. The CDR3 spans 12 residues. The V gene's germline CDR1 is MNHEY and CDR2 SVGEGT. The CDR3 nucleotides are TGTGCCAGCAGTTTCGGACCGGATGGCTACACCTCC. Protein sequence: CASSFGPDGYTS.

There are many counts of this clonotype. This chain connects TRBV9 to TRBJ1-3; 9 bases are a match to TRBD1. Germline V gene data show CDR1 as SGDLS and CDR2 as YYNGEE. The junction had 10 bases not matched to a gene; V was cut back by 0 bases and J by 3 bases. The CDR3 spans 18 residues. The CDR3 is CASSVGTGEPRLGNTIYF. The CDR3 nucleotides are TGTGCCAGCAGCGTAGGGACAGGGGAGCCCCGTCTTGGAAACACCATATATTTT.

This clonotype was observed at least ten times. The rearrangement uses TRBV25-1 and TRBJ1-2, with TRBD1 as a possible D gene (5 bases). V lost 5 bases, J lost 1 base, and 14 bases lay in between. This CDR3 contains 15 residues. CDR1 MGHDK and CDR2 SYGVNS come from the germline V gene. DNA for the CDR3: TGTGCCAGCAGTCCCAGTGACAGTCTTAACTATGGCTACACCTTC. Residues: CASSPSDSLNYGYTF.

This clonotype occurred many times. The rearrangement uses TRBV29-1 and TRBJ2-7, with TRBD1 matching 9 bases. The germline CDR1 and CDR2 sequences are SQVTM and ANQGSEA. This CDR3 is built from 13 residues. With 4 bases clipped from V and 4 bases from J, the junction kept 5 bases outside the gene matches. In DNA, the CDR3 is TGCAGCGTTGCGACAGGGGGACTGTACGAGCAGTACTTC. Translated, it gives CSVATGGLYEQYF.

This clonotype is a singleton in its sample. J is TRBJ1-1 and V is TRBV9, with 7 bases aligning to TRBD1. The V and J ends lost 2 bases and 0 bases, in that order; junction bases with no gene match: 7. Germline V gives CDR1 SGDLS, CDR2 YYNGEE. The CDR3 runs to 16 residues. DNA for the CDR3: TGTGCCAGCAGCGTTCCGACAGGGCCCCTGAACACTGAAGCTTTCTTT. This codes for CASSVPTGPLNTEAFF. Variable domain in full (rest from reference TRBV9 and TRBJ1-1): DSGVTQTPKHLITATGQRVTLRCSPRSGDLSVYWYQQSLDQGLQFLIQYYNGEERAKGNILERFSAQQFPDLHSELNLSSLELGDSALYFCASSVPTGPLNTEAFFGQGTRLTVV.

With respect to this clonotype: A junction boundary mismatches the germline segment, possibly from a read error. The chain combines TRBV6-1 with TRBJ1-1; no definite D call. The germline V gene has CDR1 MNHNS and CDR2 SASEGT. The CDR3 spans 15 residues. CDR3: CASSESTFVNTEASF. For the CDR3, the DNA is TGTGCCAGCAGTGAATCGACATTTGTGAACACTGAAGCTTCCTTT.

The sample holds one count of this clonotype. CDR3 loop: CASSLNLAGGWETQYF. The CDR3 nucleotides are TGTGCCAGCAGCTTGAACCTAGCAGGGGGTTGGGAGACCCAGTACTTC. This chain joins TRBV7-3 and TRBJ2-5; TRBD1 agrees at 7 bases. The ends lost 3 bases at V and 5 bases at J; junction bases unmatched: 12. The CDR3 is 16 amino acids. Germline assignment: CDR1 SGHTA and CDR2 FQGTGA.

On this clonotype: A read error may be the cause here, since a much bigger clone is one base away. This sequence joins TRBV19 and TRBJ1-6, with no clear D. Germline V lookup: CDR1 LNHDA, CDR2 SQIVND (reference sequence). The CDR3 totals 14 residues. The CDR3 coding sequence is TGTGCCGGTAGTATTAACAAATTCGGCTCACCCCTCCACTTT. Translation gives CAGSINKFGSPLHF.

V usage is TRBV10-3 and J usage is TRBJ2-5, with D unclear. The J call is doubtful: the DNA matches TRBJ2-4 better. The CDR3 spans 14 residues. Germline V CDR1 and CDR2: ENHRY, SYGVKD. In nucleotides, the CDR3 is TGTGCCATCAGTGAGGATTTAGCCAAAAACATTCAGTACTTC. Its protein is CAISEDLAKNIQYF.

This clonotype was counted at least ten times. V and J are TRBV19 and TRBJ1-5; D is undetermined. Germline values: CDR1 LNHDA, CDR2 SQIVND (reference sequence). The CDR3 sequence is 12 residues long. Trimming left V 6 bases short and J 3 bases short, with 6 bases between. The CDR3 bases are TGTGCCAGTAGGCAGGACAATCAGCCCCAGCATTTT. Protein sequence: CASRQDNQPQHF.

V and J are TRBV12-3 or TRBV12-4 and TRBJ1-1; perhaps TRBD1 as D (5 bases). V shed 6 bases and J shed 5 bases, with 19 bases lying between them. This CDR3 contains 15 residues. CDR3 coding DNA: TGTGCCAGCAGACTAACGGAGGGGCGATGGACTGAAGCTTTCTTT. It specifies CASRLTEGRWTEAFF.

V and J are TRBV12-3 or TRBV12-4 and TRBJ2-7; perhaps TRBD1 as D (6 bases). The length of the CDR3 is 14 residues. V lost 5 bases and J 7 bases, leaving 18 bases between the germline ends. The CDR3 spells CASSNSDSLREQYF. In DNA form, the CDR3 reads TGTGCCAGCAGTAACTCGGACAGCCTACGAGAGCAGTACTTC.

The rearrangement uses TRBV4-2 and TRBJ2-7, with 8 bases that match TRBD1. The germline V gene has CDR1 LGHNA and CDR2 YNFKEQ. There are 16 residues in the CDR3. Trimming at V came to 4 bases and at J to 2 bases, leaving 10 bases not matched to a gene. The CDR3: CASSPQGADQTYEQYF. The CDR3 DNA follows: TGTGCCAGCAGCCCCCAGGGGGCGGACCAAACCTACGAGCAGTACTTC.

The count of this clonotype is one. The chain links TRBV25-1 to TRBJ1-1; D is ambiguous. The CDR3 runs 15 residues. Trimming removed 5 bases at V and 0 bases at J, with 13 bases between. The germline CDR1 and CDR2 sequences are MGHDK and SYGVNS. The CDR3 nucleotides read TGTGCCAGCAGTTCTATCGGCTTACTGAACACTGAAGCTTTCTTT. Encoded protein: CASSSIGLLNTEAFF. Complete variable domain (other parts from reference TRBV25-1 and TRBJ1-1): EADIYQTPRYLVIGTGKKITLECSQTMGHDKMYWYQQDPGMELHLIHYSYGVNSTEKGDLSSESTVSRIRTEHFPLTLESARPSHTSQYLCASSSIGLLNTEAFFGQGTRLTVV.

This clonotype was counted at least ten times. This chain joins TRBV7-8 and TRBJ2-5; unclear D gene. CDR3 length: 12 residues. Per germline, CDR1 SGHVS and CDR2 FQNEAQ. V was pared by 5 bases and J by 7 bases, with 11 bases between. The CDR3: CASSPNPGTQYF. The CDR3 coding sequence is TGTGCCAGCAGCCCTAACCCAGGGACCCAGTACTTC.

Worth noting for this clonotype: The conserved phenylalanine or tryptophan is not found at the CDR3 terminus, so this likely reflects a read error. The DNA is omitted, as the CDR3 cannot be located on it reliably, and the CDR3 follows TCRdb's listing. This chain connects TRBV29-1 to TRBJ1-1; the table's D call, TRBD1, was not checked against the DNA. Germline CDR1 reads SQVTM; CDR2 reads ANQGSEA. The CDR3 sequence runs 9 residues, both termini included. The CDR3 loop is CSVVEWGFS.

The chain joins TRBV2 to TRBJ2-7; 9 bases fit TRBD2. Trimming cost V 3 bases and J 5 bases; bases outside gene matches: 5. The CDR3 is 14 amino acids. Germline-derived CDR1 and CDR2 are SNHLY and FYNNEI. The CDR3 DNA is TGTGCCAGCAGTGATACAGCGGGAGGCCACGAGCAGTACTTC. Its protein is CASSDTAGGHEQYF. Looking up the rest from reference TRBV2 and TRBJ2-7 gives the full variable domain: EPEVTQTPSHQVTQMGQEVILRCVPISNHLYFYWYRQILGQKVEFLVSFYNNEISEKSEIFDDQFSVERPDGSNFTLKIRSTKLEDSAMYFCASSDTAGGHEQYFGPGTRLTVT.

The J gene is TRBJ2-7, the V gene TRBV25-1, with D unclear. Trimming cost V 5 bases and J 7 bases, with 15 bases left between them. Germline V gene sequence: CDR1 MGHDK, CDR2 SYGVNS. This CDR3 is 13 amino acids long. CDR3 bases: TGTGCCAGCAGTCCTGATCCTCACAATGAGCAGTACTTC. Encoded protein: CASSPDPHNEQYF.